This T cell receptor (beta chain) was sequenced for a study of blood T cell repertoires in COVID-19. Study background: Sources were T cells, B-cell-depleted T cells, or PBMCs; the material itself was cDNA or gDNA.

This CDR3 spans 15 amino acids. The trim removed 5 bases at V and 0 bases at J, leaving 2 bases unmatched. The germline V gene encodes CDR1 SGHTA and CDR2 FQGTGA. In the source study's methods: Cell counts per sample came from amplifying reference gene primers. Profiling relied on immunoSEQ multiplex PCR, and the TCRdb table lists in-frame clones only, not all of them. Clone size and V and J calls were adopted from that table, with D and trimming inferred from the DNA. The table records 130,000 to 150,000 clones, approximately 90% of them present only once. V gene TRBV7-3 combines with J gene TRBJ2-1; TRBD1 aligns across 9 bases. Source material: peripheral blood. The TCR originated in a woman aged 45-65 years with active or convalescent COVID-19. CDR3 in amino acids: CASSPGQGSYNEQFF. For the CDR3, the DNA is TGTGCCAGCAGCCCGGGACAGGGCTCCTACAATGAGCAGTTCTTC.